The 13 T cell receptor beta chains below were found in one sample sequenced in a study of T cell responses to AZD1222 COVID-19 vaccine. Using immunoSEQ multiplex PCR, the repertoire was profiled, and TCRdb retains in-frame clones only, with some absent. The table lists around 110,000 clones, roughly 87% of them singletons. The specimen was peripheral blood, collected on day 0 of AZD1222 vaccination. These TCRs come from an adult in good health.

The chain uses TRBV7-2 and TRBJ2-7, with 12 bases matching TRBD2. V shed 6 bases, J shed 6 bases, and the junction held 3 bases outside the gene matches. Germline CDR1 reads SGHTA; CDR2 reads FQGNSA. The CDR3 loop spans 13 amino acids. As DNA, the CDR3 is TGTGCCAGCAGGGGACTAGCGGGCGTCGAGCAGTACTTC. Translated: CASRGLAGVEQYF.

This clone was observed a few times. The CDR3 protein is CASSAPVRGQPQHF. For the CDR3, the DNA is TGTGCCAGCAGTGCCCCCGTTCGGGGTCAGCCCCAGCATTTT. V gene TRBV28 combines with J gene TRBJ1-5; D is unclear. The CDR3 loop spans 14 amino acids. Germline lookup yields CDR1 MDHEN and CDR2 SYDVKM. V was shortened by 5 bases and J by 6 bases, with 14 bases between the two germline ends.

This rearrangement joins TRBV19 to TRBJ1-1; D is possibly TRBD1 (6 bases). Trimming took off 9 bases at V and 6 bases at J, with 14 bases between the two ends. The germline V gene encodes CDR1 LNHDA and CDR2 SQIVND (reference sequence). The CDR3 extends over 12 amino acids. The CDR3 reads CASGQFEAEAFF. Written as DNA, the CDR3 is TGTGCCAGCGGACAGTTCGAGGCTGAAGCTTTCTTT.

The chain has TRBV3-1 (or the pseudogene TRBV3-2) and TRBJ1-3; no clear D gene. V was clipped by 0 bases and J by 0 bases, with 6 bases between them. The CDR3 contains 15 residues. Germline V gene sequence: CDR1 LGHDT, CDR2 YNNKEL (reference sequence). This CDR3 reads CASSQESYSGNTIYF. The CDR3 region has the DNA TGTGCCAGCAGCCAAGAATCCTACTCTGGAAACACCATATATTTT.

The chain joins TRBV28 to TRBJ1-1, with D possibly TRBD1 on 5 matching bases. This CDR3 has 13 amino acids. Trimming took 8 bases from V and 0 from J, leaving 10 bases between them. From germline, CDR1 is MDHEN and CDR2 SYDVKM. Written as DNA, the CDR3 is TGTGCCAGCCAGGACACAATGAACACTGAAGCTTTCTTT. Its translation is CASQDTMNTEAFF. The full variable domain, with the rest looked up from reference TRBV28 and TRBJ1-1, is DVKVTQSSRYLVKRTGEKVFLECVQDMDHENMFWYRQDPGLGLRLIYFSYDVKMKEKGDIPEGYSVSREKKERFSLILESASTNQTSMYLCASQDTMNTEAFFGQGTRLTVV.

The chain carries TRBV18 and TRBJ2-7; 8 bases fit TRBD2. The germline CDR1 and CDR2 sequences are KGHSH and LQKENI. Trimming at V came to 5 bases and at J to 4 bases, leaving 13 bases not matched to a gene. The CDR3 extends over 16 amino acids. CDR3 in DNA: TGTGCCAGCTCAACAAGGACTAGCCACTCGGGTTACGAGCAGTACTTC. Translated, it gives CASSTRTSHSGYEQYF. Full variable domain (rest looked up from reference TRBV18 and TRBJ2-7): NAGVMQNPRHLVRRRGQEARLRCSPMKGHSHVYWYRQLPEEGLKFMVYLQKENIIDESGMPKERFSAEFPKEGPSILRIQQVVRGDSAAYFCASSTRTSHSGYEQYFGPGTRLTVT.

The genes are TRBV27 and TRBJ2-1; D gene unclear. Germline CDR1 reads MNHEY; CDR2 reads SMNVEV (reference sequence). The CDR3 is 14 residues long. The V end lost 7 bases, the J end lost 8 bases, and 18 bases lay between the germline ends. The CDR3 nucleotides read TGTGCCAGCAATCCGAAAGGGATAAGGGATGAGCAGTTCTTC. This codes for CASNPKGIRDEQFF.

This clone was detected once. The chain recombines TRBV11-2 with TRBJ2-5; the D is unclear. Trimming left V 1 base short and J 4 bases short, with 10 bases between. Germline V gene data show CDR1 as SGHAT and CDR2 as FQNNGV. This CDR3 spans 14 amino acids. This CDR3 is CASSLGGKAETQYF. CDR3 bases: TGTGCCAGCAGCTTAGGAGGAAAGGCAGAGACCCAGTACTTC.

The chain joins TRBV7-6 to TRBJ2-2, with 9 bases lining up with TRBD2. CDR3 size: 16 residues. From germline, CDR1 is SGHVS and CDR2 FNYEAQ. V dropped 4 bases and J dropped 1; count of bases not matched to a gene: 4. CDR3 sequence reads: CASSSGLAWNTGELFF. CDR3 DNA: TGTGCCAGCAGCTCCGGACTAGCGTGGAACACCGGGGAGCTGTTTTTT. The whole variable domain, filled in from reference TRBV7-6 and TRBJ2-2, reads GAGVSQSPRYKVTKRGQDVALRCDPISGHVSLYWYRQALGQGPEFLTYFNYEAQQDKSGLPNDRFSAERPEGSISTLTIQRTEQRDSAMYRCASSSGLAWNTGELFFGEGSRLTVL.

The table lists this clone with a count of one. The rearrangement joins TRBV10-2 to TRBJ2-4; maybe TRBD2 (6 bases). The CDR3 has 16 residues. Germline V gene data show CDR1 as WSHSY and CDR2 as SAAADI. V lost 1 base and J 1 base, leaving 11 bases between the germline ends. CDR3 DNA sequence: TGCGCCAGCAGTGAGTGGGGGGAGGCGGCCAAAAACATTCAGTACTTC. It codes for CASSEWGEAAKNIQYF.

This chain connects TRBV19 to TRBJ2-5, with 8 bases identical to TRBD1. CDR3 length: 13 residues. The J segment lost 5 bases and the V segment lost 5 bases, leaving 4 bases of the junction unmatched. Germline lookup yields CDR1 LNHDA and CDR2 SQIVND (reference sequence). This CDR3 is CASSADREETQYF. The CDR3 coding sequence is TGTGCCAGTAGTGCGGACAGGGAGGAGACCCAGTACTTC.

This rearrangement joins TRBV12-3 or TRBV12-4 to TRBJ1-2; D unclear. The V and J ends lost 6 bases and 2 bases respectively, with 10 bases between them. This CDR3 region has 13 residues. CDR3 loop: CASRGSGNYGYTF. As DNA, the CDR3 is TGTGCCAGCAGGGGCAGTGGGAACTATGGCTACACCTTC.

This chain joins TRBV3-1 (or the pseudogene TRBV3-2) and TRBJ1-2; a weak D match, TRBD1 (5 bases). V shed 4 bases and J shed 4 bases, with 19 bases lying between them. The CDR3 contains 16 residues. The V gene's germline CDR1 is LGHDT and CDR2 YNNKEL (reference sequence). The CDR3: CASSLEGARGTYGYTF. CDR3 DNA sequence: TGTGCCAGCAGCCTCGAAGGTGCCCGTGGGACCTATGGCTACACCTTC.